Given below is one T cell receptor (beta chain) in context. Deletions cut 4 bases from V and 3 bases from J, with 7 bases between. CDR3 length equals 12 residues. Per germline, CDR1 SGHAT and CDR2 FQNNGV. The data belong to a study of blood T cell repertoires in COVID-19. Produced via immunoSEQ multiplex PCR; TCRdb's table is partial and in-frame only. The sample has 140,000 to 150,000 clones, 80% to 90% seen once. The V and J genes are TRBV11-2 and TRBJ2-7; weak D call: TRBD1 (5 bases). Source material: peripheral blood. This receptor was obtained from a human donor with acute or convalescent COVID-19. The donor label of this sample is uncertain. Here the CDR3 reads CASSSDSYEQYV. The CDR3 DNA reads TGTGCCAGCAGCTCCGACAGCTACGAGCAGTACGTC.